Listed below are T cell receptor beta chains from one sample, sequenced in a study of blood T cell repertoires in COVID-19. Produced via immunoSEQ multiplex PCR; TCRdb's table is partial and in-frame only. The sample yields about 280,000 clones, approximately 83% seen once. The sample was peripheral blood. The receptors originated from a woman aged 50 to 60 who had recovered from COVID-19. Both conserved end residues are part of each CDR3. A D gene is named only where the DNA matches it firmly. Where a row states a size, it is once, few, many or the class of an expanded clone; other rows omit it.

NA,TRBJ1-5,NA,15,TRBV5-1,TGCGCCAGCAGCTTGGGTTCCTATAGCAATCAGCCCCAGCATTTT,CASSLGSYSNQPQHF
NA,TRBJ2-3,TRBD2,16,TRBV7-2,TGTGCCAGCAGTTCTAATAGCGGGGGGCTCGCAGATACGCAGTATTTT,CASSSNSGGLADTQYF
NA,TRBJ2-1,NA,15,TRBV9,TGTGCCAGCAGCGTAGCCCCGGGTAGCGGTGCTGAGCAGTTCTTC,CASSVAPGSGAEQFF
NA,TRBJ1-2,TRBD1,16,TRBV28,TGTGCCAGCAGTCCCACGCCCGGACAGGGGGTAAATGGCTACACCTTC,CASSPTPGQGVNGYTF
NA,TRBJ1-6,TRBD1,16,TRBV7-8,TGTGCCAGCAGCGTCCTCGGGACAGGTTGGGATTCACCCCTCCACTTT,CASSVLGTGWDSPLHF
NA,TRBJ1-4,NA,16,TRBV18,TGTGCCAGCTCACCGTCCTATCTCGCAACTAATGAAAAACTGTTTTTT,CASSPSYLATNEKLFF
NA,TRBJ1-2,TRBD1,14,TRBV5-1,TGCGCCAGCAGCTGGGGACAGGGGGGCTATGGCTACACCTTC,CASSWGQGGYGYTF
once,TRBJ1-2,NA,13,TRBV28,TGTGCCAGCATACCGGGATTGGGGTATGGCTACACCTTC,CASIPGLGYGYTF
NA,TRBJ1-5,NA,12,TRBV7-9,TGTGCCAGCGGGCTGGGCAATCAGCCCCAGCATTTT,CASGLGNQPQHF
NA,TRBJ1-5,TRBD1,13,TRBV6-6,TGTGCCAGCAGTCAGGACAGGGTGAGACCCCAGCATTTT,CASSQDRVRPQHF
NA,TRBJ2-2,TRBD2,18,TRBV27,TGTGCCAGCAGTTTAAGAGGGCTAGCGGGAGGAATTGGCGGGGAGCTGTTTTTT,CASSLRGLAGGIGGELFF
NA,TRBJ2-7,NA,13,TRBV27,TGTGCCAGCACCTTAGCGGTAGGCTACGAGCAGTACTTC,CASTLAVGYEQYF
NA,TRBJ2-2,NA,16,TRBV9,TGTGCCAGCAGCCCGACCCCGGACGGGGACACCGGGGAGCTGTTTTTT,CASSPTPDGDTGELFF
once,TRBJ1-1,TRBD1,12,TRBV30,TGTGCCTGGCGACAGGGGGGTACTGAAGCTTTCTTT,CAWRQGGTEAFF
NA,TRBJ1-5,TRBD1,16,TRBV12-5,TGTGCTAGTGGTTTGGTAGGGGGACAGGGTGGGCAGCCCCAGCATTTT,CASGLVGGQGGQPQHF
NA,TRBJ1-1,NA,14,TRBV7-9,TGTGCCAGCAGCCTCCGAGAGGGGAACACTGAAGCTTTCTTT,CASSLREGNTEAFF
NA,TRBJ2-7,NA,14,TRBV5-5,TGTGCCAGCAGCTTGGGTCCCTCGTCCTACGAGCAGTACTTC,CASSLGPSSYEQYF
NA,TRBJ2-3,TRBD2,13,TRBV7-6,TGTGCCAGCAGCCGACTAGCTTTCGATACGCAGTATTTT,CASSRLAFDTQYF
NA,TRBJ1-2,NA,12,TRBV30,TGTGCCTGGACCCTCAAGGGGTATGGCTACACCTTC,CAWTLKGYGYTF
NA,TRBJ2-2,TRBD2,16,TRBV27,TGTGCCAGCAGTTTATCAAGCGGGAGTGGCACCGGGGAGCTGTTTTTT,CASSLSSGSGTGELFF
NA,TRBJ2-7,NA,11,TRBV5-4,TGTGCCAGCAGCTCGGCCTACGAGCAGTACTTC,CASSSAYEQYF
NA,TRBJ1-1,NA,15,TRBV6-4,TGTGCCAGCAGCCCGGGGACTTCTCGGGTCACTGAAGCTTTCTTT,CASSPGTSRVTEAFF
few,TRBJ2-7,TRBD1,16,TRBV27,TGTGCCAGCAGTTTATCCGGGACAGGGGGGTTCTACGAGCAGTACTTC,CASSLSGTGGFYEQYF
many,TRBJ2-7,TRBD2,17,TRBV6-1,TGTGCCAGCAGTGCCGAGGTCCAACTAGCGGGAGCCTACGAGCAGTACTTC,CASSAEVQLAGAYEQYF
NA,TRBJ1-5,NA,13,TRBV29-1,TGCAGCGTTGTCGGGGGTAGCAATCAGCCCCAGCATTTT,CSVVGGSNQPQHF
NA,TRBJ2-7,TRBD2,16,TRBV5-1,TGCGCCAGCAGCTTGGCCAGCGGGAGGGCGGGCTACGAGCAGTACTTC,CASSLASGRAGYEQYF
NA,TRBJ2-5,NA,15,TRBV25-1,TGTGCCAGCAGTTACTCCTCAGGGGCAGGGGAGACCCAGTACTTC,CASSYSSGAGETQYF
NA,TRBJ1-3,TRBD1,15,TRBV19,TGTGCCAGTAATGCCGGGACAGGAGGGAAAAACACCATATATTTT,CASNAGTGGKNTIYF
few,TRBJ1-6,NA,15,TRBV28,TGTGCCAGCAGGAAGGGGTTCTCCTATAATTCACCCCTCCACTTT,CASRKGFSYNSPLHF
NA,TRBJ2-2,TRBD1,16,TRBV19,TGTGCCAGTAGTACGGGACAGGGGGCAGGCACCGGGGAGCTGTTTTTT,CASSTGQGAGTGELFF
NA,TRBJ2-4,TRBD2,15,TRBV28,TGTGCCAGCACAAGCGGGAGTGTGTCCAAAAACATTCAGTACTTC,CASTSGSVSKNIQYF
NA,TRBJ2-7,TRBD2,13,TRBV12-3/TRBV12-4,TGTGCCAGCAGGTTAGCGGGGGGGCGCGAGCAGTACTTC,CASRLAGGREQYF